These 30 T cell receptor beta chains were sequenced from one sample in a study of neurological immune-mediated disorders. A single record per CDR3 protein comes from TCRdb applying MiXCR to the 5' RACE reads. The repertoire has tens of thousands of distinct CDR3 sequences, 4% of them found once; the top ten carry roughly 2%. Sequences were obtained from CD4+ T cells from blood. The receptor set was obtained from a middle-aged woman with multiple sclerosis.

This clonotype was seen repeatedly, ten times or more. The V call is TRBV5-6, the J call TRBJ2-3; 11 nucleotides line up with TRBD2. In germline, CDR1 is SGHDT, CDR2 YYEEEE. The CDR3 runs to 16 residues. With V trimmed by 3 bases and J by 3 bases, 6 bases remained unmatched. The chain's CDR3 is CASSSLAGGRTDTQYF. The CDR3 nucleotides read TGTGCCAGCAGCTCCTTAGCGGGGGGGCGAACAGATACGCAGTATTTT. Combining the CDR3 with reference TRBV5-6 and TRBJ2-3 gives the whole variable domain DAGVTQSPTHLIKTRGQQVTLRCSPKSGHDTVSWYQQALGQGPQFIFQYYEEEERQRGNFPDRFSGHQFPNYSSELNVNALLLGDSALYLCASSSLAGGRTDTQYFGPGTRLTVL.

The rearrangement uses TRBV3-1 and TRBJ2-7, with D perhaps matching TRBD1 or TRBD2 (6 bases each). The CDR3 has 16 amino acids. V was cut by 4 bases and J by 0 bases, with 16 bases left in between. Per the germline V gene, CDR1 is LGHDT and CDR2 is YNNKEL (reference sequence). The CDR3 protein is CASSLRRGGTSYEQYF. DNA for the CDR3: TGTGCCAGCAGCCTGAGACGAGGGGGGACCTCCTACGAGCAGTACTTC.

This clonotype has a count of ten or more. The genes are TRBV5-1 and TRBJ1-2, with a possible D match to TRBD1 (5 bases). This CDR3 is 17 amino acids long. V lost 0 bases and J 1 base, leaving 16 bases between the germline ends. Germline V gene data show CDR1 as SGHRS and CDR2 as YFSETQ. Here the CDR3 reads CASSLARGGDFNYGYTF. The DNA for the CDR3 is TGCGCCAGCAGCTTGGCCCGGGGAGGGGATTTTAACTATGGCTACACCTTC.

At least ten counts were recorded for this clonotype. The chain's CDR3 is CASSSSSGGASYEQYF. In DNA, the CDR3 is TGTGCCAGCAGCTCGTCTAGCGGGGGGGCCTCCTACGAGCAGTACTTC. This chain joins TRBV7-2 and TRBJ2-7; 12 nucleotides align to TRBD2. V was clipped by 4 bases and J by 0 bases; unmatched bases: 4. Germline CDR1 SGHTA, CDR2 FQGNSA. The CDR3 has 16 amino acids.

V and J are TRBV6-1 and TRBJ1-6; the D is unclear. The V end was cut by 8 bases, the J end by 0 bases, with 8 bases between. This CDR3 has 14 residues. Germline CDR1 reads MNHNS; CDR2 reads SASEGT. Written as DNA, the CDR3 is TGTGCCAGCGGTGCTTCCTCCTATAATTCACCCCTCCACTTT. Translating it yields CASGASSYNSPLHF.

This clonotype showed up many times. The CDR3 bases are TGTGCCAGCAGCTTAATTCCGGGTATCGGAGAAAAACTGTTTTTT. This sequence encodes CASSLIPGIGEKLFF. The chain links TRBV11-2 to TRBJ1-4; D gene unclear. Trimming pared 2 bases from V and 8 bases from J, leaving 15 bases between. The CDR3 is 15 amino acids. Per germline, CDR1 SGHAT and CDR2 FQNNGV.

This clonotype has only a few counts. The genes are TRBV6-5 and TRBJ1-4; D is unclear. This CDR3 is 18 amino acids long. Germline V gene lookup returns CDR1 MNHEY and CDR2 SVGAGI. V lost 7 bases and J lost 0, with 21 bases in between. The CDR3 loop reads CASTLKPPSSATNEKLFF. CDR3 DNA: TGTGCCAGCACCTTAAAACCCCCGTCGTCCGCAACTAATGAAAAACTGTTTTTT.

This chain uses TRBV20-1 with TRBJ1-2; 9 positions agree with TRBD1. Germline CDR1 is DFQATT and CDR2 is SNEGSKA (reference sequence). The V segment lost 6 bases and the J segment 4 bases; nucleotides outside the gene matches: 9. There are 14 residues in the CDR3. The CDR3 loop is CSAFYRGRSYGYTF. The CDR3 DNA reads TGCAGTGCCTTTTACAGGGGGCGTAGCTATGGCTACACCTTC.

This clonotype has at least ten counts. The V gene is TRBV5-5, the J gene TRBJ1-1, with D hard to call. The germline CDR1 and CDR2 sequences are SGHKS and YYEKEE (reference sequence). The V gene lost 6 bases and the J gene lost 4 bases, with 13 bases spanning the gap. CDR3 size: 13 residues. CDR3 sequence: CASTRTSGTEAFF. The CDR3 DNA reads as TGTGCCAGCACCCGGACCTCGGGCACTGAAGCTTTCTTT.

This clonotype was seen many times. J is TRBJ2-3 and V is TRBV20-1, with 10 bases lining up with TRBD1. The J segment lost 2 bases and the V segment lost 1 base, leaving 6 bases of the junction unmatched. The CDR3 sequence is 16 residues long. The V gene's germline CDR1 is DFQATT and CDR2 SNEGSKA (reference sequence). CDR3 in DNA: TGCAGTGCTAGAGGGGGACAGGGGATTTTCACAGATACGCAGTATTTT. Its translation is CSARGGQGIFTDTQYF.

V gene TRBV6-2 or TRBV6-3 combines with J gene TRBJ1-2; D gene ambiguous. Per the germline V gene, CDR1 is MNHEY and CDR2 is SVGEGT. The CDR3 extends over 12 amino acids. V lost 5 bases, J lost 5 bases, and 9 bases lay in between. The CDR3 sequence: CASSPITYGYTF. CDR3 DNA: TGTGCCAGCAGTCCCATTACATATGGCTACACCTTC.

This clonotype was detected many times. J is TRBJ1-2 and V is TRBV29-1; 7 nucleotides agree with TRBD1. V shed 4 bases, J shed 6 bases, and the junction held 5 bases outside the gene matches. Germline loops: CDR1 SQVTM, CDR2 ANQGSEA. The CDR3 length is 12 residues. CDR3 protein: CSVVQGIDGYTF. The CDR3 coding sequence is TGCAGCGTTGTACAGGGGATAGATGGCTACACCTTC.

The CDR3, as DNA: TGTGCCAGCAGATCGACGGTAGGGGATGAAAAACTGTTTTTT. This translates into CASRSTVGDEKLFF. The gene calls are TRBV27 and TRBJ1-4; tentatively, D is TRBD1 (5 bases). The CDR3 is 14 residues long. Trimming pared 6 bases from V and 6 bases from J, leaving 14 bases between. Germline V gene lookup returns CDR1 MNHEY and CDR2 SMNVEV (reference sequence).

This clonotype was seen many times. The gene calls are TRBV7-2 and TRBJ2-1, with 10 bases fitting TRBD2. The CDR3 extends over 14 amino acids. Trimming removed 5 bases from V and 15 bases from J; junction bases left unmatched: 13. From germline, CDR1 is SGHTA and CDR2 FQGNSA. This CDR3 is CASSNKRSGGALFF. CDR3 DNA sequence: TGTGCCAGCAGCAACAAAAGAAGCGGGGGGGCCTTGTTCTTC.

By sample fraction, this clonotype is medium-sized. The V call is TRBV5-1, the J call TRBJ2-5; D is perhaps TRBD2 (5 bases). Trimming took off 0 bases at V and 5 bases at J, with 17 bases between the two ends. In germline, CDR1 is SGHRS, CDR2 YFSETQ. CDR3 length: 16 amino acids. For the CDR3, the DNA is TGCGCCAGCAGCTTGGGGGCTAGCACCGAGTTGGAGACCCAGTACTTC. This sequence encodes CASSLGASTELETQYF.

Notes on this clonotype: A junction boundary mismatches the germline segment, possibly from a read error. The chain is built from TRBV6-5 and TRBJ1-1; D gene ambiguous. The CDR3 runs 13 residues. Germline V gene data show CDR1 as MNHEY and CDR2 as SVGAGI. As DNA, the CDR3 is TGTGCCAGCAGTTCAAGATTGAACACTGAATCTATCTTT. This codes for CASSSRLNTESIF.

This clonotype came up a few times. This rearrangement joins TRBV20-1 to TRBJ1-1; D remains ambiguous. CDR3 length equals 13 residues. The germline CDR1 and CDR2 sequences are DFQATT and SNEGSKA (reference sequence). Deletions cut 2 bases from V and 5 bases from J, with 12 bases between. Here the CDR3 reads CSARSPGLTEAFF. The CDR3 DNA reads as TGCAGTGCTAGAAGTCCGGGTTTGACTGAAGCTTTCTTT.

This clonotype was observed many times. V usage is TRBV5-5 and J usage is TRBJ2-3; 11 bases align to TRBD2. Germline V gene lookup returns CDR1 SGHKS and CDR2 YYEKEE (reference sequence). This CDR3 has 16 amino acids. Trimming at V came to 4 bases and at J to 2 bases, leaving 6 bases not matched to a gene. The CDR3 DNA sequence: TGTGCCAGCAGCGAGACTAGCGGGGCAACCACAGATACGCAGTATTTT. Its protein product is CASSETSGATTDTQYF.

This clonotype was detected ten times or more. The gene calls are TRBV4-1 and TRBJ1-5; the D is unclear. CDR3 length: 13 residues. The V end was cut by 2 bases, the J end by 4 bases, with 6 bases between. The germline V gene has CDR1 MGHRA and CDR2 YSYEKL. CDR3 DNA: TGCGCCAGCAGCCAAAGGGAGAATCAGCCCCAGCATTTT. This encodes CASSQRENQPQHF.

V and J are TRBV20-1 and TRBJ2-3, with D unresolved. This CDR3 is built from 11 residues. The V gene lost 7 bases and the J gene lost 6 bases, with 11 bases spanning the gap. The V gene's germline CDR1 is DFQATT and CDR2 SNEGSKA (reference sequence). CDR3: CSGRIRDTQYF. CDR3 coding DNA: TGCAGTGGCAGGATTAGGGATACGCAGTATTTT.

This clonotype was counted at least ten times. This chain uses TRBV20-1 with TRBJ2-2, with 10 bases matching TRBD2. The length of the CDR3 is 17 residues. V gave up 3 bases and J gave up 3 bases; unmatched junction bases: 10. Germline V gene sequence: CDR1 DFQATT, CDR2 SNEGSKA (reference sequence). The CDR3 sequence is CSASSGGPGTYTGELFF. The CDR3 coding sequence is TGCAGTGCTAGTAGCGGGGGGCCGGGGACCTACACCGGGGAGCTGTTTTTT.

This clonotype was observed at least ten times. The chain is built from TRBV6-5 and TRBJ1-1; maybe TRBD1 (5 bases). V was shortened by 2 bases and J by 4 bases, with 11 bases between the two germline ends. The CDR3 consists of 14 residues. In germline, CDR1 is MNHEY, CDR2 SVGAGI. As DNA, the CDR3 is TGTGCCAGCAGTTACATGGGGGTAGGCACTGAAGCTTTCTTT. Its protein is CASSYMGVGTEAFF.

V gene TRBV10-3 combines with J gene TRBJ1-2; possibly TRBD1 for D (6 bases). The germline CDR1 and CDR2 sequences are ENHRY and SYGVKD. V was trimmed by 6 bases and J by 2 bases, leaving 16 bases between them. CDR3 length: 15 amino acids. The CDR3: CAISLQGLRNYGYTF. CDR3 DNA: TGTGCCATCAGCCTACAGGGACTGCGAAACTATGGCTACACCTTC.

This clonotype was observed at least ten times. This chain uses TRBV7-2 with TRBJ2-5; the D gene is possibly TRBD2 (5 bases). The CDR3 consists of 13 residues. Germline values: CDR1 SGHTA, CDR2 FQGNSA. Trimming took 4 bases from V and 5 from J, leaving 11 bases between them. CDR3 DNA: TGTGCCAGCAGCTGGACTCCGGCGGAGACCCAGTACTTC. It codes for CASSWTPAETQYF.

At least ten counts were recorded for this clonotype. Here the CDR3 DNA reads TGCGCCAGCAGCTTCCAGAGAGGCCAAGAGACCCAGTACTTC. This codes for CASSFQRGQETQYF. V usage is TRBV5-1 and J usage is TRBJ2-5; D is undetermined. The CDR3 consists of 14 residues. The germline CDR1 and CDR2 sequences are SGHRS and YFSETQ. The V gene lost 2 bases and the J gene lost 1 base, with 9 bases spanning the gap.

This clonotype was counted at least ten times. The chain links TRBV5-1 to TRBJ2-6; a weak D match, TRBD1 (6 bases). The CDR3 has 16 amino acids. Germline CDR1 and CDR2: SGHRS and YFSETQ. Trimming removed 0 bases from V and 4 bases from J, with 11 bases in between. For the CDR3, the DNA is TGCGCCAGCAGCTTGGTGGGGGCCTACGGGGCCAACGTCCTGACTTTC. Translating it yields CASSLVGAYGANVLTF. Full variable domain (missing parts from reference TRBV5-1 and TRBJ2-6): KAGVTQTPRYLIKTRGQQVTLSCSPISGHRSVSWYQQTPGQGLQFLFEYFSETQRNKGNFPGRFSGRQFSNSRSEMNVSTLELGDSALYLCASSLVGAYGANVLTFGAGSRLTVL.

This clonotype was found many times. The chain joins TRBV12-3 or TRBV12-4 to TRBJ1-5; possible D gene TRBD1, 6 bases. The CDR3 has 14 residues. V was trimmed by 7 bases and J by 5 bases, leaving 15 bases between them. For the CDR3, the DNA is TGTGCCAGCACCCGAGGACAGCCCTATCAGCCCCAGCATTTT. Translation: CASTRGQPYQPQHF.

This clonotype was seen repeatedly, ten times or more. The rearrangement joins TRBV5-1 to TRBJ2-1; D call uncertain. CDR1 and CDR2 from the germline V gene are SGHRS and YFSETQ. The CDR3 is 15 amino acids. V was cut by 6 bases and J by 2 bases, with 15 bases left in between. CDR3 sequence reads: CASNGRSATYNEQFF. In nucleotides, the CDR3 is TGCGCCAGCAATGGTCGGTCGGCCACCTACAATGAGCAGTTCTTC.

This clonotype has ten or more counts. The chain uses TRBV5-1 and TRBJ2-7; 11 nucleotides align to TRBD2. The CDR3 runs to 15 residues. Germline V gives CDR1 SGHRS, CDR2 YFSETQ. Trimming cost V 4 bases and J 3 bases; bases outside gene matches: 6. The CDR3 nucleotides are TGCGCCAGCAGCCTCGGGACTAGCGGCCACTACGAGCAGTACTTC. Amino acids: CASSLGTSGHYEQYF.

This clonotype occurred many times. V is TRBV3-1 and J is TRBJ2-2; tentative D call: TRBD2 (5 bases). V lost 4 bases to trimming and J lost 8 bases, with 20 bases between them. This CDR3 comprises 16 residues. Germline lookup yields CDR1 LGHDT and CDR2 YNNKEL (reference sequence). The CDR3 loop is CASSRAPPTGGGELFF. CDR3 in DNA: TGTGCCAGCAGCCGGGCCCCCCCAACCGGAGGTGGGGAGCTGTTTTTT.